This T cell receptor (beta chain) was recorded in a study of OX40 agonist ivuxolimab in advanced cancers. Trimming took 1 base from V and 2 from J, leaving 0 bases between them. Per the germline V gene, CDR1 is SGDLS and CDR2 is YYNGEE. The CDR3 is 12 residues long. Only in-frame clones appear in the TCRdb table, and some are missing; sequencing was by immunoSEQ multiplex PCR. The table records about 27,000 clones, 70% to 85% of them present only once. As regards this clone: Other nucleotide sequences in the sample specify the same CDR3.

The source of this sequence is an adult with an advanced solid tumor such as melanoma, head and neck, liver or kidney cancer. This specimen was CD4+ or CD8+ T cells sorted from blood, taken in a trial of the OX40 agonist ivuxolimab. V is TRBV9 and J is TRBJ2-2; D remains unclear. DNA for the CDR3: TGTGCCAGCAGCGTAAACACCGGGGAGCTGTTTTTT. This sequence encodes CASSVNTGELFF.